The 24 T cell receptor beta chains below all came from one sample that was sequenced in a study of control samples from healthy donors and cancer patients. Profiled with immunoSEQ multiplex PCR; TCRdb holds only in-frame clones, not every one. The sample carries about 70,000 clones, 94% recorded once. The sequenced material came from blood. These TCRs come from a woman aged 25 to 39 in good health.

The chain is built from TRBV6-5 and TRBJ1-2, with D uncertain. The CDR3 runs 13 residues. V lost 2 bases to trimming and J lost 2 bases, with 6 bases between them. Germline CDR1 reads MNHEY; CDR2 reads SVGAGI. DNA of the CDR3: TGTGCCAGCAGTTACGCACAGAACTATGGCTACACCTTC. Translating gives CASSYAQNYGYTF.

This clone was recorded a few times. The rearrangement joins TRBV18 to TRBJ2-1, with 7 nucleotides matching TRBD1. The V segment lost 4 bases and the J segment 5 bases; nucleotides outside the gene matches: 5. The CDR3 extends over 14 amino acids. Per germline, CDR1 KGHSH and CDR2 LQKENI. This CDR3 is CASSQRQGHNEQFF. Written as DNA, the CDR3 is TGTGCCAGCTCACAGCGACAGGGCCACAATGAGCAGTTCTTC.

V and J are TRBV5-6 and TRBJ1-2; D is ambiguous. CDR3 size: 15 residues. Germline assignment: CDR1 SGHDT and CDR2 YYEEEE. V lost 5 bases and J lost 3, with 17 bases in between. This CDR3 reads CASRLVVGRHYGYTF. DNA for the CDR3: TGTGCCAGCAGACTTGTGGTCGGTAGGCACTATGGCTACACCTTC. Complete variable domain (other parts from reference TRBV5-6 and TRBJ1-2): DAGVTQSPTHLIKTRGQQVTLRCSPKSGHDTVSWYQQALGQGPQFIFQYYEEEERQRGNFPDRFSGHQFPNYSSELNVNALLLGDSALYLCASRLVVGRHYGYTFGSGTRLTVV.

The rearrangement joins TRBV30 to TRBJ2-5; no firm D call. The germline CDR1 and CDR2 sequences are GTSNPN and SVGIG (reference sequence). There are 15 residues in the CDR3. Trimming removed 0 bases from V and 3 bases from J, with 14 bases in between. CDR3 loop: CAWSVSFGGEETQYF. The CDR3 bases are TGTGCCTGGAGTGTATCGTTCGGTGGGGAAGAGACCCAGTACTTC.

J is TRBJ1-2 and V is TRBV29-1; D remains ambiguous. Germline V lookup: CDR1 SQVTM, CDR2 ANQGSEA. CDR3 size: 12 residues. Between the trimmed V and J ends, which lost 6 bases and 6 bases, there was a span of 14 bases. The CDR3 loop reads CSVEPPDDGYTF. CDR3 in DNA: TGCAGCGTCGAACCCCCGGACGATGGCTACACCTTC.

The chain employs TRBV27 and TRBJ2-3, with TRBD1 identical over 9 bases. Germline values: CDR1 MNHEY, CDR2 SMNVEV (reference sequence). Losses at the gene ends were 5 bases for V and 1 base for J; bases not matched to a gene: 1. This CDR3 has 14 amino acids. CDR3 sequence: CASSRDRGTDTQYF. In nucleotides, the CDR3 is TGTGCCAGCAGTAGGGACAGGGGCACAGATACGCAGTATTTT.

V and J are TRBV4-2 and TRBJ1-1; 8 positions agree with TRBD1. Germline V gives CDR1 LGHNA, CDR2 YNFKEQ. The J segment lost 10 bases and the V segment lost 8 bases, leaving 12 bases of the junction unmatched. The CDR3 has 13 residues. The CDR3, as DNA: TGTGCCAGCTCCCAGGGGGCTCCTCCGACAGCTTTCTTT. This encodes CASSQGAPPTAFF.

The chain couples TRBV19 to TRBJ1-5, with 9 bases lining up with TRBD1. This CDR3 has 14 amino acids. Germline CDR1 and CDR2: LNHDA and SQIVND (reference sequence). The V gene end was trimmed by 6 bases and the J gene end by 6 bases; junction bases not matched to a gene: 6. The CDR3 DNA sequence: TGTGCCAGTAGACCGGGACAGGGAGGTCAGCCCCAGCATTTT. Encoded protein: CASRPGQGGQPQHF.

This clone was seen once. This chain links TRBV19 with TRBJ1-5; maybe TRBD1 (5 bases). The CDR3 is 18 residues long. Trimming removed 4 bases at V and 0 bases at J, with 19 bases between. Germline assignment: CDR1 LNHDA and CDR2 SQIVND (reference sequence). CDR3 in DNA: TGTGCCAGTAGTAGATCCGGGAAGGGGCTACATAGCAATCAGCCCCAGCATTTT. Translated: CASSRSGKGLHSNQPQHF.

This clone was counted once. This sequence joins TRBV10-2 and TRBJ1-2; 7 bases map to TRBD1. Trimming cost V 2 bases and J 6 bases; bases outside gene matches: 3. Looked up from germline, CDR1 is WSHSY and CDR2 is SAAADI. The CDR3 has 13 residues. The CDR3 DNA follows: TGCGCCAGCAGTGAGAATGGACAGGATGGCTACACCTTC. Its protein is CASSENGQDGYTF.

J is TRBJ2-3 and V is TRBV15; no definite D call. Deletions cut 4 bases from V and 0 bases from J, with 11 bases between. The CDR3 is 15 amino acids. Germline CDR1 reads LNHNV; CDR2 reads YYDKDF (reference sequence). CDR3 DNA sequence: TGTGCCACCAGCAAAAGATTGCAGAGCACAGATACGCAGTATTTT. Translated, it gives CATSKRLQSTDTQYF.

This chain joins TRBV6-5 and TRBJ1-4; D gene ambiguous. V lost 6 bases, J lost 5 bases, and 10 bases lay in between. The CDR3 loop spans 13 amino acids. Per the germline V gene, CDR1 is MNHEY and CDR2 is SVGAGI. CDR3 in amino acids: CASRSTINEKLFF. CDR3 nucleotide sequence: TGTGCCAGCAGATCGACAATCAATGAAAAACTGTTTTTT.

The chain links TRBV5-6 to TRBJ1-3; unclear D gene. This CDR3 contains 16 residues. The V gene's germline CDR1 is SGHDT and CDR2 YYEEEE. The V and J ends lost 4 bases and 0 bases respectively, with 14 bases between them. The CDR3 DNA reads TGTGCCAGCAGCGCCTTGTCACAGTACTCTGGAAACACCATATATTTT. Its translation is CASSALSQYSGNTIYF.

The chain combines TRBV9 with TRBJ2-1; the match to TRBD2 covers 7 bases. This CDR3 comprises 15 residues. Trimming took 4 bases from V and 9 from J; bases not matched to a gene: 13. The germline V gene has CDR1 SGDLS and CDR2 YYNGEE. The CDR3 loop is CASSPPLGGGGEQFF. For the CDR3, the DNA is TGTGCCAGCAGCCCCCCGCTAGGTGGGGGGGGTGAGCAGTTCTTC.

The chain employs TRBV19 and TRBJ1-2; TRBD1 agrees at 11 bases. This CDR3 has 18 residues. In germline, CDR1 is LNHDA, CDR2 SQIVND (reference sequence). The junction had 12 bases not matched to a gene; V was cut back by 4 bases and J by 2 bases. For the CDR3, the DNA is TGTGCCAGTAGTACCCGTCGAGGACAGGGGGCAATCAACTATGGCTACACCTTC. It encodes CASSTRRGQGAINYGYTF. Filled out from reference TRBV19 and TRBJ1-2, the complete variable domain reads DGGITQSPKYLFRKEGQNVTLSCEQNLNHDAMYWYRQDPGQGLRLIYYSQIVNDFQKGDIAEGYSVSREKKESFPLTVTSAQKNPTAFYLCASSTRRGQGAINYGYTFGSGTRLTVV.

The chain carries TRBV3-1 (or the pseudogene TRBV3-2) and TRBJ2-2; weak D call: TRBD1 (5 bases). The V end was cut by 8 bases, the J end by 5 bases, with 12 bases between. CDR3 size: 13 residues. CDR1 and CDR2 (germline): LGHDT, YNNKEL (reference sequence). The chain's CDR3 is CASRRRGTGELFF. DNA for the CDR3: TGTGCCAGCCGCCGTAGGGGTACCGGGGAGCTGTTTTTT.

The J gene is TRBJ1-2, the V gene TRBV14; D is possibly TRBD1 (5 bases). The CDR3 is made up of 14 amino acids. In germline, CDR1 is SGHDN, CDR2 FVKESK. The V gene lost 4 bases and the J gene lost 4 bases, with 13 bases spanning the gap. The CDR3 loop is CASSLGVLGYGYTF. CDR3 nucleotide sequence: TGTGCCAGCAGCCTAGGGGTTCTGGGCTATGGCTACACCTTC.

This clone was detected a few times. The DNA of the CDR3 is TGTGCCAGCAGTCTAGCGGGGGGGTACGATGAGCAGTTCTTC. Protein: CASSLAGGYDEQFF. This chain links TRBV14 with TRBJ2-1, with 12 bases fitting TRBD2. The J segment lost 8 bases and the V segment lost 6 bases, leaving 5 bases of the junction unmatched. Germline V gene lookup returns CDR1 SGHDN and CDR2 FVKESK. The CDR3 consists of 14 residues.

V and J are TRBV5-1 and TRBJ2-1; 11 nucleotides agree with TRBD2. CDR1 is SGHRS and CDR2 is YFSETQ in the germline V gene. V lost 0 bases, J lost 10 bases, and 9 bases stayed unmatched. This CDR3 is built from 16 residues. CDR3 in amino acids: CASSLACSGGAGEQFF. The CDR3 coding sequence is TGCGCCAGCAGCTTGGCCTGTAGCGGGGGGGCAGGCGAGCAGTTCTTC.

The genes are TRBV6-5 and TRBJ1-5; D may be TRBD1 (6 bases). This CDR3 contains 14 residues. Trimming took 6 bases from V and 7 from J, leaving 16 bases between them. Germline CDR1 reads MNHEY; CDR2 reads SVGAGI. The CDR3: CASSPGQFGQPQHF. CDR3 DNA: TGTGCCAGCAGCCCCGGACAGTTCGGACAGCCCCAGCATTTT.

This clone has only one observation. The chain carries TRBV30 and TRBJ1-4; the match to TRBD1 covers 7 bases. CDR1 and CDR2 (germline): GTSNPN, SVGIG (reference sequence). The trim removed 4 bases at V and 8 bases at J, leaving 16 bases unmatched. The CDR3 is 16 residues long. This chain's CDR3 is CAWTSGRTGGREKLFF. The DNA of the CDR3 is TGTGCCTGGACCAGCGGAAGGACAGGCGGACGGGAAAAACTGTTTTTT.

This CDR3 reads CASRWELNEKLFF. The CDR3, as DNA: TGTGCCAGCAGGTGGGAGCTTAATGAAAAACTGTTTTTT. V is TRBV2 and J is TRBJ1-4, with D hard to call. Germline V gene data show CDR1 as SNHLY and CDR2 as FYNNEI. V shed 6 bases and J shed 4 bases, with 9 bases lying between them. This CDR3 has 13 amino acids. The full variable domain, in which reference TRBV2 and TRBJ1-4 provide the parts outside the CDR3, is EPEVTQTPSHQVTQMGQEVILRCVPISNHLYFYWYRQILGQKVEFLVSFYNNEISEKSEIFDDQFSVERPDGSNFTLKIRSTKLEDSAMYFCASRWELNEKLFFGSGTQLSVL.

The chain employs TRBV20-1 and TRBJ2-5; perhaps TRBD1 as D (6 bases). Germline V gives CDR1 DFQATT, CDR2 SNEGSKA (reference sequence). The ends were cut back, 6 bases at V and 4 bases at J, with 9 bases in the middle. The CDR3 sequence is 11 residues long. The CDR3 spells CSAVRGETQYF. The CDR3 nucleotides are TGCAGTGCGGTCAGGGGAGAGACCCAGTACTTC.

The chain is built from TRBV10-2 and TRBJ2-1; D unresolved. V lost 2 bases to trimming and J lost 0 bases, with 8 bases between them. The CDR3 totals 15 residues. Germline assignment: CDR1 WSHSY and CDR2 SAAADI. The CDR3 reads CASSENSISYNEQFF. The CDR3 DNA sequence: TGCGCCAGCAGTGAGAACTCTATCTCCTACAATGAGCAGTTCTTC.